This T cell receptor (beta chain) was identified in a study of CD4 T cells in relation to SARS-CoV-2 and coronaviruses. Concerning this clone itself: Its antigen is unidentified.

Unexposed donor CD4+ T cells date from about 2011-2018, before the COVID-19 pandemic. CD4+ T cells were isolated from the cells after more than 8 days of culture. Sequencing used immunoSEQ multiplex PCR; TCRdb keeps in-frame clones, though not all of them. Here the sample spans 20,000 to 25,000 clones, 76% being singletons. The sequenced sample was CD4+ T cells from PBMCs, cultured in vitro. The source is a human donor in good health.

The CDR3 DNA sequence: TGTGCCAGCAGCTTATCCGGGACAGGGAACACCGGGGAGCTGTTTTTT. Amino acids: CASSLSGTGNTGELFF. V usage is TRBV7-9 and J usage is TRBJ2-2; 8 nucleotides match TRBD1. Germline values: CDR1 SEHNR, CDR2 FQNEAQ (reference sequence). The CDR3 has 16 amino acids. Germline trimming cut 2 bases from V and 1 base from J; bases unmatched to any gene: 3.